This is a list of T cell receptor beta chains from one sample in a study of cytomegalovirus exposure and HLA in healthy donors. Repertoires were generated with immunoSEQ multiplex PCR, while TCRdb's copy carries only in-frame clones and drops some. The sample has nearly 110,000 clones; around four fifths are singletons. Sample: PBMCs. These receptors came from a man aged 25 to 45 in good health and CMV-seronegative. Both conserved end residues are part of each CDR3. D genes are given only for firm matches. Clone size is given for some rows only: seen once, a few or many times, or a class if the clone is expanded.

clone_size j_call v_call d_call cdr3_nt cdr3_aa
once TRBJ2-1 TRBV18 . TGTGCCAGCTCACCCCCAGCTACTATCAATGAGCAGTTCTTC CASSPPATINEQFF
. TRBJ2-7 TRBV27 . TGTGCCAGCAGTTTATCGGGGCAGGGGTGGTACGAGCAGTACTTC CASSLSGQGWYEQYF
. TRBJ1-4 TRBV5-1 . TGCGCCAGCAGCATTCAGGGGATGGGTGAAAAACTGTTTTTT CASSIQGMGEKLFF
. TRBJ2-2 TRBV6-6 TRBD2 TGTGCCAGCAGCCCCGGACTAGCGGGAGAGGGCGGGGAGCTGTTTTTT CASSPGLAGEGGELFF
. TRBJ2-2 TRBV14 . TGTGCCAGCAGCCAAGTTTCCGCAGCCGGGGAGCTGTTTTTT CASSQVSAAGELFF
. TRBJ1-2 TRBV7-8 . TGTGCCAGCAGCTTAGGTCAGTCCTATGGCTACACCTTC CASSLGQSYGYTF
. TRBJ1-1 TRBV5-4 . TGTGCCAGCAGCTTGGACAGGCGGATGAACACTGAAGCTTTCTTT CASSLDRRMNTEAFF
. TRBJ2-1 TRBV5-1 TRBD2 TGCGCCAGCAGCTTGGCTCCTGGAGCGGGAGGCAACAATGAGCAGTTCTTC CASSLAPGAGGNNEQFF
. TRBJ1-4 TRBV28 . TGTGCCAGCAGCCCCGAGGGGGGGGCTAATGAAAAACTGTTTTTT CASSPEGGANEKLFF
. TRBJ2-1 TRBV7-9 TRBD2 TGTGCCAGCAGCCAAGGGGCCCGAGCGGGAGGGGGTCAGTTCTTC CASSQGARAGGGQFF
. TRBJ1-6 TRBV6-1 TRBD1 TGTGCCAGCAGTGAAGCGGGGACAGGGAATTCACCCCTCCACTTT CASSEAGTGNSPLHF
. TRBJ2-2 TRBV7-9 TRBD2 TGTGCCAGCAGCAACGGGGGACTAGTAACCGGGGAGCTGTTTTTT CASSNGGLVTGELFF
once TRBJ2-1 TRBV9 TRBD2 TGTGCCAGCAGCCCGCTAGCGGGAGCCCATGAGCAGTTCTTC CASSPLAGAHEQFF
few TRBJ2-5 TRBV18 TRBD2 TGTGCCAGCTCAGAAGACCGGGAGGGCCAAGAGACCCAGTACTTC CASSEDREGQETQYF
. TRBJ1-2 TRBV19 TRBD1 TGTGCCAGTAGCGACAGGGTCAAAGGCTACACCTTC CASSDRVKGYTF
few TRBJ1-1 TRBV6-5 . TGTGCCAGCAGTCCTCCAGGGCACACTGAAGCTTTCTTT CASSPPGHTEAFF
. TRBJ2-7 TRBV27 . TGTGCCAGCAGTATTGCCCAGGCCTACGAGCAGTACTTC CASSIAQAYEQYF
few TRBJ2-1 TRBV6-5 TRBD2 TGTGCCAGCAGCCGGGAGGTCTACAATGAGCAGTTCTTC CASSREVYNEQFF
. TRBJ2-2 TRBV29-1 TRBD2 TGCAGCGTTGGAATCGGCGGGGGGGCCGTCACCGGGGAGCTGTTTTTT CSVGIGGGAVTGELFF
. TRBJ1-1 TRBV19 . TGTGCCAGTAGGAGGTCGGACAGCGGGATTGAAGCTTTCTTT CASRRSDSGIEAFF
. TRBJ1-2 TRBV4-1 TRBD1 TGCGCCAGCAGCCTGGGCCAGGGGGTGTATTGGGGCTACACCTTC CASSLGQGVYWGYTF
. TRBJ2-7 TRBV5-1 . TGCGCCAGCAGCGTTGGACAGACCGAGCTTTCCTACGAGCAGTACTTC CASSVGQTELSYEQYF
. TRBJ2-6 TRBV5-4 TRBD1 TGTGCCAGCAGGGAGACAGGGGCTGGGGCCAACGTCCTGACTTTC CASRETGAGANVLTF
once TRBJ2-1 TRBV30 . TGTGCCTGGAGTCAGCTAGGAGAGCAGTTCTTC CAWSQLGEQFF
. TRBJ2-7 TRBV6-1 TRBD1 TGTGCCAGCAGCCAAGGACAGGTCCACGAGCAGTACTTC CASSQGQVHEQYF
. TRBJ2-3 TRBV28 TRBD2 TGTGCCAGCAGTTTATCCTCAAGGACTAGCGGGAGTTCTAGCACAGATACGCAGTATTTT CASSLSSRTSGSSSTDTQYF
. TRBJ2-4 TRBV29-1 TRBD2 TGCAGCGTTGAATTGCTGGTAGCGGGCCGAGTTCAGTACTTC CSVELLVAGRVQYF
. TRBJ2-7 TRBV11-2 TRBD2 TGTGCCAGCAGCTTAACCCAAGGGGAGGGATCCTACGAGCAGTACTTC CASSLTQGEGSYEQYF
. TRBJ2-7 TRBV7-6 . TGTGCCAGCAGCCCTGACTACACGGCTCAGCTTTCGTACTTC CASSPDYTAQLSYF
once TRBJ1-2 TRBV5-6 . TGTGCCAGCAGCTCCAGTAAACGGGGGGGGCCCAACTATGGCTACACCTTC CASSSSKRGGPNYGYTF
. TRBJ1-6 TRBV27 . TGTGCCTCTAGAGGGGGGGCATCCTATAATTCACCCCTCCACTTT CASRGGASYNSPLHF
. TRBJ2-3 TRBV7-6 . TGTGCCAGCAGCTTAAATCCGGGAACAGATACGCAGTATTTT CASSLNPGTDTQYF
. TRBJ2-5 TRBV7-2 TRBD1 TGTGCCAGCAGCGTAGCCGGGACAGGGGAAGGCGCACGGGCGGAAGAGACCCAGTACTTC CASSVAGTGEGARAEETQYF
once TRBJ2-7 TRBV10-3 . TGTGCCATCGGGGAGGCAGCGGAAACCTACGAGCAGTACTTC CAIGEAAETYEQYF
. TRBJ2-1 TRBV29-1 . TGCAGCGGGGGGACTCGAACGGAGCAGTTCTTC CSGGTRTEQFF
. TRBJ2-3 TRBV5-1 . TGCGCCAGCAGCTTTCGGCAGGGTGCAGATACGCAGTATTTT CASSFRQGADTQYF
. TRBJ1-1 TRBV19 TRBD1 TGTGCCAGTAGTCCTGACAGGGGAGTTACTCGCACTGAAGCTTTCTTT CASSPDRGVTRTEAFF
. TRBJ2-7 TRBV28 . TGTGCCAGCACCGCGCCCTCAGGGCTACTGTCCTACGAGCAGTACTTC CASTAPSGLLSYEQYF
medium-sized TRBJ2-7 TRBV4-1 TRBD2 TGCGCCAGCAGCCAACTGGGACTAGCGGGAGGCCACCTAGGCGAGCAGTACTTC CASSQLGLAGGHLGEQYF
. TRBJ1-1 TRBV27 . TGTGCCAGCAGTTCCCCTTTACCAGGGGCTGAAGCTTTCTTT CASSSPLPGAEAFF
. TRBJ2-5 TRBV5-6 . TGTGCCAGCAGCCGAGCAGGGCAAGAGACCCAGTACTTC CASSRAGQETQYF
. TRBJ2-5 TRBV7-6 TRBD2 TGTGCCAGCAGCTTAGTTGCGGGGGGGAAAGAGACCCAGTACTTC CASSLVAGGKETQYF
. TRBJ1-1 TRBV11-2 TRBD1 TGTGCCAGCAGCCCCCGGACAGGAACGAACACTGAAGCTTTCTTT CASSPRTGTNTEAFF
. TRBJ2-1 TRBV5-6 TRBD1 TGTGCCAGCAGCGTCCGGGACAGGGGGCTTTATGAGCAGTTCTTC CASSVRDRGLYEQFF
. TRBJ2-6 TRBV2 . TGTGCCAGCAGCTCTAAATTAAGAGCTGGGGCCAACGTCCTGACTTTC CASSSKLRAGANVLTF
many TRBJ2-1 TRBV19 TRBD2 TGTGCCAGTAGTATGACTAGCGGGTCCTACAATGAGCAGTTCTTC CASSMTSGSYNEQFF
once TRBJ2-3 TRBV9 . TGTGCCAGCAGCGTAAATAGCGGTCGCACAGATACGCAGTATTTT CASSVNSGRTDTQYF
. TRBJ2-5 TRBV18 . TGTGCCAGCTCACCAAGGCGGCAAGAGACCCAGTACTTC CASSPRRQETQYF
few TRBJ2-6 TRBV5-1 TRBD1 TGCGCCAGCAGCTCACCGGGACAGGACTCTTATTCTGGGGCCAACGTCCTGACTTTC CASSSPGQDSYSGANVLTF
once TRBJ1-2 TRBV5-4 . TGTGCCAGCAGCTTGTTTAGGCAGGGCGATAACTATGGCTACACCTTC CASSLFRQGDNYGYTF
. TRBJ2-3 TRBV10-3 TRBD2 TGTGCCATCAGTGAGGAGGTGCGGGGGGGATTTGATACGCAGTATTTT CAISEEVRGGFDTQYF
. TRBJ1-3 TRBV7-9 . TGTGCCAGCAGCCCAGGGTCCCGGGTCTTGGCTGGAAACACCATATATTTT CASSPGSRVLAGNTIYF
. TRBJ2-3 TRBV6-4 . TGTGCCAGCAGTGACTCGGCTAGCGACCCAGATACGCAGTATTTT CASSDSASDPDTQYF
. TRBJ1-1 TRBV7-9 . TGTTCCAGCAGCCCGACTTTCACTGAAGCTTTCTTT CSSSPTFTEAFF
. TRBJ2-5 TRBV5-1 TRBD1 TGCGCCAGCAGCTTATGGACAGGGGGCCAAGAGACCCAGTACTTC CASSLWTGGQETQYF